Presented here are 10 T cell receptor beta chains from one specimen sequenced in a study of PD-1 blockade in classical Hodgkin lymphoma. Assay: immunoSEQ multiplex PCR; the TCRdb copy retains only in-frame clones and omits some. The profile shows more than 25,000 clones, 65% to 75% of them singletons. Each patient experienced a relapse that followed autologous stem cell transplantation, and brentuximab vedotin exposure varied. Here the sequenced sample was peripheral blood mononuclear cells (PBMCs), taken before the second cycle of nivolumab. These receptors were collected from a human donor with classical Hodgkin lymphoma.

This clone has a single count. In nucleotides, the CDR3 is TGTGCCAGTAGTACACTAGGACACGACCTTGGGGCACCCCTCCACTTT. Its protein product is CASSTLGHDLGAPLHF. The genes are TRBV19 and TRBJ1-6, with a tentative D call TRBD1 (5 bases). V was shortened by 4 bases and J by 11 bases, with 21 bases between the two germline ends. The CDR3 consists of 16 residues. Per the germline V gene, CDR1 is LNHDA and CDR2 is SQIVND (reference sequence).

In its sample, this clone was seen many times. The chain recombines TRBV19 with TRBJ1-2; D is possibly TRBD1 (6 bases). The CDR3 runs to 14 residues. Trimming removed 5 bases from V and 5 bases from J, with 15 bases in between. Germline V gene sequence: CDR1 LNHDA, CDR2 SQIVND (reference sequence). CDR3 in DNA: TGTGCCAGTAGTGTACCCGGGACACCGTATGGCTACACCTTC. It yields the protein CASSVPGTPYGYTF.

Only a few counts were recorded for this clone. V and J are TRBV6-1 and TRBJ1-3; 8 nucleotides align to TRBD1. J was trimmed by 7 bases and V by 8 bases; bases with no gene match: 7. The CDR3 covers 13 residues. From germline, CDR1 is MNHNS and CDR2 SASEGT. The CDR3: CASGQGSLNTIYF. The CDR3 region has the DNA TGTGCCAGCGGACAGGGTAGTCTTAACACCATATATTTT.

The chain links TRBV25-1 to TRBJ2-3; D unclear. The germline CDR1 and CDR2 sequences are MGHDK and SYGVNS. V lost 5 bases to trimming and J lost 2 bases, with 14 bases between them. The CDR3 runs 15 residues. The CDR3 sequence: CASSFDGPITDTQYF. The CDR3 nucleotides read TGTGCCAGCAGTTTTGACGGGCCTATCACAGATACGCAGTATTTT. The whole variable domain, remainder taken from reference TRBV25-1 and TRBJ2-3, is EADIYQTPRYLVIGTGKKITLECSQTMGHDKMYWYQQDPGMELHLIHYSYGVNSTEKGDLSSESTVSRIRTEHFPLTLESARPSHTSQYLCASSFDGPITDTQYFGPGTRLTVL.

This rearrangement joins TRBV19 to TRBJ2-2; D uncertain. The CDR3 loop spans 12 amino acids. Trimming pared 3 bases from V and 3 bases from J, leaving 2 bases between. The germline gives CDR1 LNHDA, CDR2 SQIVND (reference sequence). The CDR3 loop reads CASSIYTGELFF. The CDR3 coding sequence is TGTGCCAGTAGTATTTACACCGGGGAGCTGTTTTTT.

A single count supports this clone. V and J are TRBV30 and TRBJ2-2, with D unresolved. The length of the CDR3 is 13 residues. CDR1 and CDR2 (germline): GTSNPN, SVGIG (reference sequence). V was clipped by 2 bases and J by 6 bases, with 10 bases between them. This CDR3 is CAWSLQKAGELFF. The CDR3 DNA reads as TGTGCCTGGAGTCTTCAAAAGGCCGGGGAGCTGTTTTTT.

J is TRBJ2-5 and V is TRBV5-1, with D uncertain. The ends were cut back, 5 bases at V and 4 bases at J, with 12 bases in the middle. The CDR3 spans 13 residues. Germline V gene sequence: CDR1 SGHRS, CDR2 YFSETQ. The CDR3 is CASRPLTRETQYF. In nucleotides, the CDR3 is TGCGCCAGCAGACCTCTTACGCGAGAGACCCAGTACTTC. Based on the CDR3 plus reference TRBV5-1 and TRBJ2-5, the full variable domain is KAGVTQTPRYLIKTRGQQVTLSCSPISGHRSVSWYQQTPGQGLQFLFEYFSETQRNKGNFPGRFSGRQFSNSRSEMNVSTLELGDSALYLCASRPLTRETQYFGPGTRLLVL.

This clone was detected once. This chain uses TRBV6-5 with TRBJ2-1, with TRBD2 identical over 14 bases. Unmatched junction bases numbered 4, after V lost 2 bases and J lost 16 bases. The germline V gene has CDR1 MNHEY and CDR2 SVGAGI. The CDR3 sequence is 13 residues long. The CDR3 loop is CASSYTGLAGVFF. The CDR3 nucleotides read TGTGCCAGCAGTTACACGGGACTAGCGGGGGTATTCTTC.

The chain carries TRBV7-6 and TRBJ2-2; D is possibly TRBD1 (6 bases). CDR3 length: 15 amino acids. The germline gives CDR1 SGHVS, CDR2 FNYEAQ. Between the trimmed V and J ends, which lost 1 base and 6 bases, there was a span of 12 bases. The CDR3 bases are TGTGCCAGCAGCTTAGTTCAGGGGCAATCCGGGGAGCTGTTTTTT. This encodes CASSLVQGQSGELFF. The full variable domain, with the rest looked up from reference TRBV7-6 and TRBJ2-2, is GAGVSQSPRYKVTKRGQDVALRCDPISGHVSLYWYRQALGQGPEFLTYFNYEAQQDKSGLPNDRFSAERPEGSISTLTIQRTEQRDSAMYRCASSLVQGQSGELFFGEGSRLTVL.

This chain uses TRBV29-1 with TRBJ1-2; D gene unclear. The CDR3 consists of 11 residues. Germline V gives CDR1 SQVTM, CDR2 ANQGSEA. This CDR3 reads CSVLDGYGYTF. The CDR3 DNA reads TGCAGTGTTTTAGACGGATATGGCTACACCTTC.